A single sample gave rise to the 20 T cell receptor beta chains below, sequenced in a study of Graves' ophthalmopathy and Graves' hyperthyroidism. RNA transcripts were the template, and TCR beta CDR3 regions were amplified from them. An opening RT-PCR round employed HTBI primers and preceded a second-round multiplex PCR. TCRdb processed the multiplex PCR reads anew with MiXCR; each CDR3 protein has one entry. The sample carries about 740,000 distinct CDR3 sequences, around 40% recorded once. Sequencing used peripheral blood. The receptors were gathered from an adult man with Graves' ophthalmopathy.

The rearrangement uses TRBV11-1 and TRBJ2-2; 7 bases match TRBD2. This CDR3 comprises 17 residues. The V segment lost 2 bases and the J segment 5 bases; nucleotides outside the gene matches: 11. In germline, CDR1 is SGHAT, CDR2 FQDESV (reference sequence). The CDR3 reads CASSLYGTIAGTGELFF. In nucleotides, the CDR3 is TGTGCCAGCAGCTTATATGGGACCATAGCGGGTACCGGGGAGCTGTTTTTT.

This chain uses TRBV12-3 or TRBV12-4 with TRBJ2-5; TRBD2 matches 8 bases. This CDR3 contains 16 residues. Trimming cost V 3 bases and J 5 bases; bases outside gene matches: 11. The chain's CDR3 is CASSFSSPSGWETQYF. In nucleotides, the CDR3 is TGTGCCAGCAGTTTCTCCTCGCCTAGCGGGTGGGAGACCCAGTACTTC.

The rearrangement joins TRBV27 to TRBJ2-2, with 14 nucleotides matching TRBD2. Germline-derived CDR1 and CDR2 are MNHEY and SMNVEV (reference sequence). The V gene end was trimmed by 5 bases and the J gene end by 5 bases; junction bases not matched to a gene: 7. This CDR3 region has 17 residues. The CDR3 sequence: CASSLTSGRALTGELFF. The CDR3 nucleotides read TGTGCCAGCAGTCTGACTAGCGGGAGGGCCTTGACCGGGGAGCTGTTTTTT.

This clonotype was found many times. The V and J genes are TRBV7-6 and TRBJ2-6, with a possible D match to TRBD2 (6 bases). Per the germline V gene, CDR1 is SGHVS and CDR2 is FNYEAQ. The CDR3 has 17 amino acids. V lost 2 bases and J 4 bases, leaving 15 bases between the germline ends. CDR3: CASSLKGGMAGANVLTF. In DNA form, the CDR3 reads TGTGCCAGCAGCTTAAAAGGAGGGATGGCGGGGGCCAACGTCCTGACTTTC.

The chain joins TRBV7-6 to TRBJ2-5, with 8 bases identical to TRBD2. V gave up 4 bases and J gave up 5 bases; unmatched junction bases: 6. The CDR3 runs to 14 residues. From germline, CDR1 is SGHVS and CDR2 FNYEAQ. CDR3 nucleotides: TGTGCCAGCAGCTCTATAGCGGGAATGGAGACCCAGTACTTC. It specifies CASSSIAGMETQYF.

Concerning this clonotype itself: Because it lacks the conserved phenylalanine or tryptophan at the end, this CDR3 is likely a read error. Because the CDR3's place on the DNA is in doubt, the DNA is left out and the CDR3 is given as listed by TCRdb. The chain joins TRBV10-3 to TRBJ2-7; TRBD2 is the table's D call and was not checked against the DNA. The CDR3 sequence runs 8 residues, both termini included. Germline V gives CDR1 ENHRY, CDR2 SYGVKD. The CDR3 is CAIRVRVE.

The gene calls are TRBV7-2 and TRBJ1-3; D is unclear. The CDR3 contains 19 residues. The V end was cut by 6 bases, the J end by 0 bases, with 24 bases between. CDR1 is SGHTA, CDR2 FQGNSA, per germline. As DNA, the CDR3 is TGTGCCAGCAGTTATACTCCCCCTTCCGCAGGCTACTCTGGAAACACCATATATTTT. Protein: CASSYTPPSAGYSGNTIYF.

The chain joins TRBV11-2 to TRBJ1-1; D is possibly TRBD1 (6 bases). The length of the CDR3 is 14 residues. Per the germline V gene, CDR1 is SGHAT and CDR2 is FQNNGV. V shed 3 bases and J shed 5 bases, with 13 bases lying between them. Here the CDR3 DNA reads TGTGCCAGCAGCTTTCCGGGGGCGCGAACTGAAGCTTTCTTT. Protein: CASSFPGARTEAFF.

In the case of this clonotype: Its ends do not fully match the called genes, so a read error is possible. The CDR3 coding sequence is TGCAGTGCCCAGGGTGTAGCGGGGGGCGGCGGGGCGACCGGGGAGCTGTTTTTT. The encoded protein is CSAQGVAGGGGATGELFF. The chain uses TRBV25-1 and TRBJ2-2; TRBD2 matches at 10 bases. CDR3 size: 18 residues. Germline lookup yields CDR1 MGHDK and CDR2 SYGVNS.

This clonotype was seen many times. This sequence joins TRBV15 and TRBJ1-4; D uncertain. There are 16 residues in the CDR3. CDR1 is LNHNV and CDR2 is YYDKDF in the germline V gene (reference sequence). Between the trimmed V and J ends, which lost 0 bases and 2 bases, there was a span of 10 bases. CDR3 sequence reads: CATSRDARATNEKLFF. CDR3 in DNA: TGTGCCACCAGCAGAGATGCGAGGGCGACTAATGAAAAACTGTTTTTT.

The rearrangement links TRBV10-3 to TRBJ2-5; TRBD2 might be the D (5 bases). Matching the DNA end better, TRBJ2-1 makes the J call doubtful. This CDR3 region has 12 residues. Germline V gives CDR1 ENHRY, CDR2 SYGVKD. The CDR3 region is CATSTGDNEQFF. The CDR3 DNA is TGTGCCACATCAACCGGGGACAATGAGCAGTTCTTC.

The chain couples TRBV20-1 to TRBJ2-5; weak D call: TRBD1 (5 bases). The CDR3 contains 15 residues. Germline CDR1 DFQATT, CDR2 SNEGSKA (reference sequence). The ends were cut back, 3 bases at V and 2 bases at J, with 16 bases in the middle. DNA for the CDR3: TGCAGTGCTAGTTGGTCAGGGTTTTCGCAAGAGACCCAGTACTTC. It encodes CSASWSGFSQETQYF.

Only a few counts were recorded for this clonotype. This chain connects TRBV2 to TRBJ1-3; 7 bases fit TRBD1. Germline assignment: CDR1 SNHLY and CDR2 FYNNEI. The CDR3 is 18 residues long. The ends lost 5 bases at V and 1 base at J; junction bases unmatched: 14. DNA of the CDR3: TGTGCCAGCAGTTCGGGATTACAGGGGCCCAAGTCTGGAAACACCATATATTTT. Amino acids: CASSSGLQGPKSGNTIYF.

The V and J genes are TRBV10-3 and TRBJ1-5; tentative D call: TRBD1 (5 bases). This CDR3 has 13 residues. Trimming removed 3 bases from V and 11 bases from J, with 14 bases in between. Germline V lookup: CDR1 ENHRY, CDR2 SYGVKD. CDR3 sequence (DNA): TGTGCCATCAGTGATGGGGGGGTCACAGCCCAGCATTTT. Amino acid sequence: CAISDGGVTAQHF.

This rearrangement joins TRBV11-1 to TRBJ2-7; the match to TRBD1 covers 9 bases. The J segment lost 3 bases and the V segment lost 7 bases, leaving 7 bases of the junction unmatched. This CDR3 is built from 14 residues. CDR1 SGHAT and CDR2 FQDESV come from the germline V gene (reference sequence). This CDR3 reads CASTTGQGLYEQYF. CDR3 DNA: TGTGCCAGCACTACGGGACAGGGCCTCTACGAGCAGTACTTC.

This clonotype was seen ten or more times. The chain is built from TRBV2 and TRBJ2-5; D is possibly TRBD2 (6 bases). V lost 4 bases to trimming and J lost 2 bases, with 14 bases between them. Germline V gene data show CDR1 as SNHLY and CDR2 as FYNNEI. The CDR3 is 15 amino acids. In nucleotides, the CDR3 is TGTGCCAGCAGTGTCCTGGCCGCGGGGCAAGAGACCCAGTACTTC. Its protein product is CASSVLAAGQETQYF.

The table lists this clonotype with a few counts. The J gene is TRBJ1-5, the V gene TRBV6-5, with unresolved D. The CDR3 consists of 14 residues. The V gene's germline CDR1 is MNHEY and CDR2 SVGAGI. V was cut by 7 bases and J by 7 bases, with 17 bases left in between. In DNA, the CDR3 is TGTGCCAGCACCCACCAGGAGGGAGGGCAGCCCCAGCATTTT. Its protein is CASTHQEGGQPQHF.

This rearrangement joins TRBV29-1 to TRBJ1-5; no clear D gene. From germline, CDR1 is SQVTM and CDR2 ANQGSEA. This CDR3 is 10 amino acids long. V gave up 4 bases and J gave up 11 bases, with 9 bases separating them. CDR3 region: CSVASDTQHF. The DNA for the CDR3 is TGCAGCGTTGCATCAGATACCCAGCATTTT. The complete variable domain, with remaining parts taken from reference TRBV29-1 and TRBJ1-5, reads SAVISQKPSRDICQRGTSLTIQCQVDSQVTMMFWYRQQPGQSLTLIATANQGSEATYESGFVIDKFPISRPNLTFSTLTVSNMSPEDSSIYLCSVASDTQHFGDGTRLSIL.

This clonotype was counted only a few times. The chain couples TRBV20-1 to TRBJ2-7; unclear D gene. Germline V CDR1 and CDR2: DFQATT, SNEGSKA (reference sequence). Trimming shortened V by 2 bases and J by 2 bases, and 10 bases separated the two germline ends. CDR3 length: 13 residues. The CDR3 region is CSARTAGTYEQYF. The CDR3 DNA reads TGCAGTGCTAGAACGGCAGGAACCTACGAGCAGTACTTC.

This clonotype was recorded at least ten times. V is TRBV15 and J is TRBJ1-5; TRBD1 is a possible D gene (6 bases). The CDR3 is 16 residues long. Per germline, CDR1 LNHNV and CDR2 YYDKDF (reference sequence). Trimming shortened V by 0 bases and J by 7 bases, and 16 bases separated the two germline ends. The DNA for the CDR3 is TGTGCCACCAGCAGAGATTTGGGGGCCAGGGGCCAGCCCCAGCATTTT. Protein: CATSRDLGARGQPQHF.